The present T cell receptor beta chain was sequenced within a study of neurological immune-mediated disorders. General observations from the study: None of the CDR3 amino acid sequences of expanded clones recurred across subjects, suggesting private repertoires in all groups.

The cDNA was produced through 5'RACE with 10-nucleotide random UMIs. From 15-18 subjects, each sequencing run yielded over 160 million TCR-beta sequences. MiXCR, run by TCRdb on the 5' RACE reads, gives a single entry per CDR3 protein. The repertoire holds 35,000 to 50,000 distinct CDR3 sequences, around 15% seen once, with 3.5% to 4.5% in the top ten. Around 950,000 sorted CD4+ or CD8+ T cells made each library. This clonotype has a count of ten or more. Its cognate antigen is unknown. Germline V gene data show CDR1 as SQVTM and CDR2 as ANQGSEA. After removal of 4 bases from V and 6 bases from J, the junction contained 6 bases not matched to a gene. This CDR3 contains 13 residues.

The clonotype comes from a woman aged 55-70 years with HTLV-1-associated myelopathy (HAM/TSP). The chain couples TRBV29-1 to TRBJ1-5; 7 bases are a match to TRBD1. The sequenced sample consisted of CD4+ T cells from blood. CDR3 bases: TGCAGCGTTGGACAGGGATATTTTCAGCCCCAGCATTTT. Its protein is CSVGQGYFQPQHF.